What follows is one T cell receptor (beta chain) and its context. V was pared by 8 bases and J by 3 bases, with 11 bases between. Germline values: CDR1 MNHEY, CDR2 SVGAGI. This CDR3 is built from 13 residues. The data originate from a study of blood T cell repertoires in COVID-19. Only in-frame clones appear in the TCRdb table, and some are missing; sequencing was by immunoSEQ multiplex PCR. The table lists under 300,000 clones, under 95% of them singletons. The material sequenced was PBMCs or T cells enriched from blood (not recorded which). The sequence derives from a woman between 18 and 30 years old who had recovered from COVID-19. The V gene is TRBV6-5, the J gene TRBJ1-3; D may be TRBD1 (6 bases). CDR3 sequence: CASGRDIGNTIYF. The CDR3 DNA sequence: TGTGCCAGCGGCCGGGACATTGGAAACACCATATATTTT.